One sample yielded the 7 T cell receptor beta chains listed below, sequenced in a study of control samples from healthy donors and cancer patients. Sequencing used immunoSEQ multiplex PCR; TCRdb keeps in-frame clones, though not all of them. The table shows approximately 97,000 clones, with around 92% occurring only once. The sample comprised blood. The origin of the receptors is a woman under 30 in good health.

The chain combines TRBV30 with TRBJ1-6; no firm D call. V dropped 3 bases and J dropped 7 bases, with 10 bases sitting between them. Looked up from germline, CDR1 is GTSNPN and CDR2 is SVGIG (reference sequence). This CDR3 region has 13 residues. The CDR3 nucleotides read TGTGCCTGGAGACCGAGGGCCAATTCACCCCTCCACTTT. It codes for CAWRPRANSPLHF. The full variable domain, rest sourced from reference TRBV30 and TRBJ1-6, is SQTIHQWPATLVQPVGSPLSLECTVEGTSNPNLYWYRQAAGRGLQLLFYSVGIGQISSEVPQNLSASRPQDRQFILSSKKLLLSDSGFYLCAWRPRANSPLHFGNGTRLTVT.

V and J are TRBV19 and TRBJ1-1; 8 bases align to TRBD1. The CDR3 spans 13 residues. The junction had 6 bases not matched to a gene; V was cut back by 7 bases and J by 5 bases. Germline-derived CDR1 and CDR2 are LNHDA and SQIVND (reference sequence). CDR3 sequence (DNA): TGTGCCAGTACCGTGGGACAGGTAACTGAAGCTTTCTTT. It yields the protein CASTVGQVTEAFF.

The chain employs TRBV10-3 and TRBJ1-2, with 8 bases that match TRBD1. The CDR3 is 17 amino acids. The trim removed 4 bases at V and 0 bases at J, leaving 10 bases unmatched. Germline loops: CDR1 ENHRY, CDR2 SYGVKD. CDR3 loop: CAISGPTGEFTNYGYTF. Here the CDR3 DNA reads TGTGCCATCAGTGGACCGACAGGGGAGTTCACTAACTATGGCTACACCTTC.

This chain uses TRBV3-1 (or the pseudogene TRBV3-2) with TRBJ2-7, with D unclear. Germline V gene sequence: CDR1 LGHDT, CDR2 YNNKEL (reference sequence). V gave up 5 bases and J gave up 2 bases, with 4 bases separating them. The CDR3 sequence is 11 residues long. This CDR3 is CASSDPYEQYF. Written as DNA, the CDR3 is TGTGCCAGCAGCGACCCCTACGAGCAGTACTTC.

The genes are TRBV19 and TRBJ2-7, with D perhaps matching TRBD1 (5 bases). Germline values: CDR1 LNHDA, CDR2 SQIVND (reference sequence). V gave up 1 base and J gave up 4 bases, with 8 bases separating them. This CDR3 is built from 13 residues. The CDR3 sequence: CASSIGGSYEQYF. For the CDR3, the DNA is TGTGCCAGTAGTATAGGGGGCAGTTACGAGCAGTACTTC.

V gene TRBV12-5 combines with J gene TRBJ1-2, with D possibly being TRBD1 (5 bases). In germline, CDR1 is LGHNT, CDR2 FRNRAP. Trimming left V 6 bases short and J 0 bases short, with 29 bases between. The CDR3 covers 20 residues. For the CDR3, the DNA is TGTGCTAGTGGCACAAAACTCAGGGAAGCACCGGGCCTCTCTAACTATGGCTACACCTTC. Its protein product is CASGTKLREAPGLSNYGYTF.

The chain is built from TRBV9 and TRBJ1-1; D not certain. V lost 0 bases, J lost 4 bases, and 7 bases lay in between. The CDR3 is 13 residues long. CDR1 and CDR2 (germline): SGDLS, YYNGEE. In DNA, the CDR3 is TGTGCCAGCAGCGTAGATGTGGTCACTGAAGCTTTCTTT. It is translated as CASSVDVVTEAFF.